The 14 T cell receptor beta chains below all came from one sample that was sequenced in a study of CXCR3-negative and CXCR3-positive naive CD8 T cells. Study-level findings and limits: CXCR3-positive naive cells had TRB CDR3s that were more hydrophobic than CXCR3-negative naive cells had.

5' RACE with UMI labels generated the TRB cDNA libraries. Using the 5' RACE reads, TCRdb records one entry per CDR3 protein without DNA. There are around 66,000 distinct CDR3 sequences in the sample, with 4% to 5.5% held by the top ten. Antigen specificity for these receptors is unknown. The specimen was naive CXCR3+ CD8+ T cells from blood. Subset in this sample: CD45RO-CCR7+CD27+CD95- naive CD8+ T cells expressing CXCR3 (TNR3+). The source of these receptors is a human donor in good health. Some clones in this sample may be carry-over from other donors' samples.

The genes are TRBV29-1 and TRBJ2-7; no DNA is available, so the TRBD1 call from TCRdb remains unchecked. Germline CDR1 SQVTM, CDR2 ANQGSEA. This CDR3 is 14 amino acids long. The CDR3 loop reads CSVEAGFGSYEQYF.

The chain carries TRBV5-1 and TRBJ2-7; TCRdb names TRBD1, which stays unverified in the absence of DNA. The length of the CDR3 is 16 residues. Per germline, CDR1 SGHRS and CDR2 YFSETQ. The CDR3 loop reads CASSLDGTTPSYEQYF.

J is TRBJ2-2 and V is TRBV13; TCRdb designates TRBD2, a call that cannot be tested without DNA. Looked up from germline, CDR1 is PRHDT and CDR2 is FYEKMQ (reference sequence). This CDR3 region has 15 residues. The CDR3 protein is CASSPAGFRGGELFF. Full variable domain (outside the CDR3, taken from reference TRBV13 and TRBJ2-2): AAGVIQSPRHLIKEKRETATLKCYPIPRHDTVYWYQQGPGQDPQFLISFYEKMQSDKGSIPDRFSAQQFSDYHSELNMSSLELGDSALYFCASSPAGFRGGELFFGEGSRLTVL.

This rearrangement joins TRBV14 to TRBJ2-3. CDR1 SGHDN and CDR2 FVKESK come from the germline V gene. CDR3 length: 12 amino acids. The chain's CDR3 is CASSQDYSTQYF.

The genes are TRBV1 and TRBJ2-5. TRBV1 is described as a pseudogene. The CDR3 has 13 amino acids. CDR3 amino acids: CTSSQDNLNEQFF.

CDR3 protein: CASSPARPGNEQYF. V is TRBV5-1 and J is TRBJ2-7; TCRdb picks TRBD2, but there is no DNA to check that call. This CDR3 has 14 residues. Germline lookup yields CDR1 SGHRS and CDR2 YFSETQ.

The chain employs TRBV5-1 and TRBJ2-1; TCRdb picks TRBD2, but there is no DNA to check that call. Per germline, CDR1 SGHRS and CDR2 YFSETQ. CDR3 size: 15 residues. The CDR3 is CASSLGLALNNEQFF.

The rearrangement joins TRBV12-3 or TRBV12-4 to TRBJ2-5; TCRdb outputs TRBD1, but without DNA this stays unchecked. The CDR3 spans 15 residues. The CDR3 is CASSFLRGSRETQYF.

V usage is TRBV29-1 and J usage is TRBJ2-4; checking the TCRdb D call of TRBD2 is not possible without DNA. CDR3 size: 18 residues. The germline V gene has CDR1 SQVTM and CDR2 ANQGSEA. The CDR3 spells CSVVGLAGGRGAKNIQYF.

The J gene is TRBJ2-7, the V gene TRBV25-1; TCRdb selects TRBD1, and the lack of DNA leaves this call unchecked. This CDR3 is built from 14 residues. Germline CDR1 reads MGHDK; CDR2 reads SYGVNS. The chain's CDR3 is CASSRQEPSYEQYF.

V gene TRBV7-2 combines with J gene TRBJ2-5; the TCRdb call, TRBD1, lacks DNA for checking. In germline, CDR1 is SGHTA, CDR2 FQGNSA. The CDR3 is 16 amino acids. The CDR3 loop reads CASSLTGAGPQETQYF.

V gene TRBV29-1 combines with J gene TRBJ2-3; TCRdb lists TRBD2, though no DNA is available to test this call. The CDR3 covers 16 residues. Germline CDR1 reads SQVTM; CDR2 reads ANQGSEA. CDR3 amino acids: CSVSGGALKSTDTQYF.

V and J are TRBV29-1 and TRBJ1-5; TCRdb's D call of TRBD1 is untestable without DNA. This CDR3 has 17 residues. CDR1 and CDR2 (germline): SQVTM, ANQGSEA. The CDR3: CSVARGSRLYSNQPQHF.

The chain employs TRBV4-3 and TRBJ2-3; no DNA is available, so the TRBD2 call from TCRdb remains unchecked. Germline V CDR1 and CDR2: LGHNA, YSLEER. The CDR3 totals 16 residues. CDR3 sequence: CASSLTSGGEVDTQYF.